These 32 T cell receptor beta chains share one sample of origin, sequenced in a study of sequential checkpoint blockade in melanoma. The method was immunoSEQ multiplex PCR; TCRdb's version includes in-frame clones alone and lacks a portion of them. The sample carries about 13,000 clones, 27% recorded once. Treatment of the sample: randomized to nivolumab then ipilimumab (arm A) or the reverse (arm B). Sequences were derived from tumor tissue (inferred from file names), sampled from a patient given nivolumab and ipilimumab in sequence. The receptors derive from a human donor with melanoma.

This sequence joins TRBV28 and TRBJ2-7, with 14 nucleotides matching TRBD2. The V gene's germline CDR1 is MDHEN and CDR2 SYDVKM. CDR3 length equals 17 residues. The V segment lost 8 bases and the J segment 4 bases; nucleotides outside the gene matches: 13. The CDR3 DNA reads TGTGCCAGCTCCCGCGTTGGGACTAGCGGGAGTGGTTACGAGCAGTACTTC. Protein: CASSRVGTSGSGYEQYF.

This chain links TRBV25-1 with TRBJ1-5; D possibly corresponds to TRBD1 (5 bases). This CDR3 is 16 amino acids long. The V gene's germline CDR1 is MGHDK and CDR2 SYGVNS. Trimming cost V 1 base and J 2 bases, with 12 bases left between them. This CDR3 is CASSELGREGNQPQHF. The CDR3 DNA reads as TGTGCCAGCAGTGAATTAGGCAGGGAAGGCAATCAGCCCCAGCATTTT.

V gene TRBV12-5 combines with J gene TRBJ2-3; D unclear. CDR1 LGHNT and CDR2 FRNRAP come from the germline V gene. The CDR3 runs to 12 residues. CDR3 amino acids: CASTDSTDTQYF. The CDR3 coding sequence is TGTGCCAGCACCGATAGCACAGATACGCAGTATTTT.

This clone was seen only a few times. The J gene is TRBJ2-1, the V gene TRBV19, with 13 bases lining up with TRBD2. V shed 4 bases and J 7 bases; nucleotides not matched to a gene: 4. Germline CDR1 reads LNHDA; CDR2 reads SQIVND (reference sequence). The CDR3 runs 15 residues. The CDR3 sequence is CASSRTSGSLNEQFF. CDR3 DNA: TGTGCCAGTAGTAGGACTAGCGGGAGCCTGAATGAGCAGTTCTTC.

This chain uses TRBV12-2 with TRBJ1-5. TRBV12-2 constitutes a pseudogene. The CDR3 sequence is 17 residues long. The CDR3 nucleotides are TGTGCAAGTCGCTTAGGAGGCCAGATATTTAGCAATCAGCCCCAGCATTTT. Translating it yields CASRLGGQIFSNQPQHF.

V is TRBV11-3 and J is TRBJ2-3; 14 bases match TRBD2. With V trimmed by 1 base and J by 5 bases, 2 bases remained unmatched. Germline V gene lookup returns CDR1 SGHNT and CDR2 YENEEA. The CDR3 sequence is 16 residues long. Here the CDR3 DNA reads TGTGCCAGCAGCTTAGGGGGACTAGCGGGAGTAGATACGCAGTATTTT. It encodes CASSLGGLAGVDTQYF.

The CDR3 DNA reads as TGTGCCAGTAGTATGCATAGAAACACTGAAGCTTTCTTT. It translates to CASSMHRNTEAFF. J is TRBJ1-1 and V is TRBV19; D is undetermined. Per the germline V gene, CDR1 is LNHDA and CDR2 is SQIVND (reference sequence). The germline V and J ends were trimmed by 3 bases and 2 bases, with 7 bases remaining between them. The CDR3 consists of 13 residues.

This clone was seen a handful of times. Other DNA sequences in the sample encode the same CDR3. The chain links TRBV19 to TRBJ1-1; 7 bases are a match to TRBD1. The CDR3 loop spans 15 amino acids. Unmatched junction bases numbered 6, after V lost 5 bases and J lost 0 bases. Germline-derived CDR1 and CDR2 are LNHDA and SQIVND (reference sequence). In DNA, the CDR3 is TGTGCCAGTAGTCGACCGGGACAGCTGAACACTGAAGCTTTCTTT. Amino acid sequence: CASSRPGQLNTEAFF.

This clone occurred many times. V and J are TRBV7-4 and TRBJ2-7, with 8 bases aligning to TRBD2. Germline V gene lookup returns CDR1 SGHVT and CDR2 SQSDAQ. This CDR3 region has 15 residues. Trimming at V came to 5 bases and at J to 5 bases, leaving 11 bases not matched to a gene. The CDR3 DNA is TGTGCCAGCAGCCGCCTCGGGGGAGCGGGAGACGAGCAGTACTTC. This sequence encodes CASSRLGGAGDEQYF. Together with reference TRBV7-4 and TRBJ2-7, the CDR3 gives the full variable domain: GAGVSQSPRYKVAKRGRDVALRCDSISGHVTLYWYRQTLGQGSEVLTYSQSDAQRDKSGRPSGRFSAERPERSVSTLKIQRTEQGDSAVYLCASSRLGGAGDEQYFGPGTRLTVT.

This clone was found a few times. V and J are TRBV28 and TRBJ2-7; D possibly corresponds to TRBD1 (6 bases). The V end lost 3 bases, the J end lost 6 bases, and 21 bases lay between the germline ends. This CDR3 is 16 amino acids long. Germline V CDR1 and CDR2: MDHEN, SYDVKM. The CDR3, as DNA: TGTGCCAGCAGTTTGAGGTTCAGGGGCAGGGAAGTCGAGCAGTACTTC. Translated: CASSLRFRGREVEQYF.

CDR3 bases: TGCGCCAGCAGCTACGGGACCGTCAATAATGAGCAGTTCTTC. It encodes CASSYGTVNNEQFF. J is TRBJ2-1 and V is TRBV5-1, with D possibly called TRBD1 or TRBD2 (5 bases each). V was clipped by 3 bases and J by 7 bases, with 14 bases between them. The CDR3 runs to 14 residues. The germline V gene has CDR1 SGHRS and CDR2 YFSETQ.

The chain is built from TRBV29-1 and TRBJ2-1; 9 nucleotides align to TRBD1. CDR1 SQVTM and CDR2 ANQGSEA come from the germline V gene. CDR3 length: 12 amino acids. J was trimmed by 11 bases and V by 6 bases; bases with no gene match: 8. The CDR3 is CSVALGTGQQFF. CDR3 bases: TGCAGCGTCGCGCTCGGGACAGGGCAGCAGTTCTTC.

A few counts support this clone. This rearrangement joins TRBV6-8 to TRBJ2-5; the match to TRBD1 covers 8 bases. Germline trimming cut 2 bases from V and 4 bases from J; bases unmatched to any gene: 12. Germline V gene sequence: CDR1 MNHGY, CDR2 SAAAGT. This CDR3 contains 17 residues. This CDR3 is CASSYPAQGVVGETQYF. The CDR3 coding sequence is TGTGCCAGCAGTTACCCGGCACAGGGGGTGGTTGGAGAGACCCAGTACTTC.

CDR3 sequence reads: CASSATSGTYNEQFF. The DNA of the CDR3 is TGTGCCAGCTCAGCTACTAGCGGGACCTACAATGAGCAGTTCTTC. The chain combines TRBV18 with TRBJ2-1; 10 bases align to TRBD2. The germline V gene has CDR1 KGHSH and CDR2 LQKENI. After removal of 5 bases from V and 2 bases from J, the junction contained 3 bases not matched to a gene. This CDR3 spans 15 amino acids. The full variable domain, rest sourced from reference TRBV18 and TRBJ2-1, is NAGVMQNPRHLVRRRGQEARLRCSPMKGHSHVYWYRQLPEEGLKFMVYLQKENIIDESGMPKERFSAEFPKEGPSILRIQQVVRGDSAAYFCASSATSGTYNEQFFGPGTRLTVL.

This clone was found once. Here the CDR3 DNA reads TGTGCCAGCAGTTTATTGGTGGGAGCGAATTTCACTAGCACAGATACGCAGTATTTT. Translated, it gives CASSLLVGANFTSTDTQYF. The rearrangement joins TRBV28 to TRBJ2-3; perhaps TRBD2 as D (5 bases). This CDR3 has 19 amino acids. CDR1 is MDHEN, CDR2 SYDVKM, per germline. The V end was cut by 1 base, the J end by 0 bases, with 20 bases between.

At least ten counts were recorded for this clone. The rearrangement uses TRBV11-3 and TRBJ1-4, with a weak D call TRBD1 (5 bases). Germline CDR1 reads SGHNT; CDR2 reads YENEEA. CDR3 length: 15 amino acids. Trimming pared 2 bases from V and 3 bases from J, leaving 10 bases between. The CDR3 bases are TGTGCCAGCAGCTTACGAGGGGCGGCTAATGAAAAACTGTTTTTT. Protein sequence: CASSLRGAANEKLFF.

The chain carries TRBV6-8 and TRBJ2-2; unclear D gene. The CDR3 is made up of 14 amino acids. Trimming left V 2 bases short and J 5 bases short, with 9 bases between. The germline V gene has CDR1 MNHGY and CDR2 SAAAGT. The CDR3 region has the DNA TGTGCCAGCAGTTACCTATTAGGTACCGGGGAGCTGTTTTTT. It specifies CASSYLLGTGELFF.

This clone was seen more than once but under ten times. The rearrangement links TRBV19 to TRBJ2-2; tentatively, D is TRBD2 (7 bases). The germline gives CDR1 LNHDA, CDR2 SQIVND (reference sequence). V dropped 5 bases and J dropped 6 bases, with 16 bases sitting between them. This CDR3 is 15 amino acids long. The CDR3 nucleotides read TGTGCCAGTAGTCCCGGGGGGCCATACGCCGGGGAGCTGTTTTTT. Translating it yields CASSPGGPYAGELFF.

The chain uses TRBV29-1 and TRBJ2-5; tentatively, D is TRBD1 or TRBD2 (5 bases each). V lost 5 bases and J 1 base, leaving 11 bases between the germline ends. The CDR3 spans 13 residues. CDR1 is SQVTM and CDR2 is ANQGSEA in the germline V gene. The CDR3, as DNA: TGCAGCGTTCTTGAGGGGCCCCAAGAGACCCAGTACTTC. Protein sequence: CSVLEGPQETQYF. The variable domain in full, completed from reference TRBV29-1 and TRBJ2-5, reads SAVISQKPSRDICQRGTSLTIQCQVDSQVTMMFWYRQQPGQSLTLIATANQGSEATYESGFVIDKFPISRPNLTFSTLTVSNMSPEDSSIYLCSVLEGPQETQYFGPGTRLLVL.

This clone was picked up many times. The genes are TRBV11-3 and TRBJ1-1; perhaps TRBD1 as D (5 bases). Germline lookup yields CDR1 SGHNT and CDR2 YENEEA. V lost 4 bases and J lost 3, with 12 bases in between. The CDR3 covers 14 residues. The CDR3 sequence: CASSYGADYTEAFF. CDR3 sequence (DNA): TGTGCCAGCAGCTACGGGGCCGACTACACTGAAGCTTTCTTT. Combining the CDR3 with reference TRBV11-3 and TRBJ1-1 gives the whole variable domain EAGVVQSPRYKIIEKKQPVAFWCNPISGHNTLYWYLQNLGQGPELLIRYENEEAVDDSQLPKDRFSAERLKGVDSTLKIQPAELGDSAVYLCASSYGADYTEAFFGQGTRLTVV.

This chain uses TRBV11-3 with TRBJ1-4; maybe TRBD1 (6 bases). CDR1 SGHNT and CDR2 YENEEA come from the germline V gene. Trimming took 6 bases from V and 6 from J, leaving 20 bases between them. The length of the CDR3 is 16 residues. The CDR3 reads CASSLNRGTSYEKLFF. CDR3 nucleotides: TGTGCCAGCAGTCTAAATCGGGGGACATCCTATGAAAAACTGTTTTTT.

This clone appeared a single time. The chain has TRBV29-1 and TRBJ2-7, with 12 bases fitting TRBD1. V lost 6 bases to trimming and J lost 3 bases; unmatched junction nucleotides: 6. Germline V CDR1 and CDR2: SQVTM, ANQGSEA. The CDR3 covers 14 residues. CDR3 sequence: CSVSGTGGYYEQYF. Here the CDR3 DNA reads TGCAGCGTCTCCGGGACAGGGGGCTACTACGAGCAGTACTTC.

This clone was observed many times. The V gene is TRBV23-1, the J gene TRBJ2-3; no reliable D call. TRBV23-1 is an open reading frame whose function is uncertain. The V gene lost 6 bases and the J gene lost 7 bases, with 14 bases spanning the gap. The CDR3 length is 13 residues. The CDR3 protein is CASRRPTLNTQYF. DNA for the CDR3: TGCGCCAGCAGACGGCCTACCTTGAATACGCAGTATTTT.

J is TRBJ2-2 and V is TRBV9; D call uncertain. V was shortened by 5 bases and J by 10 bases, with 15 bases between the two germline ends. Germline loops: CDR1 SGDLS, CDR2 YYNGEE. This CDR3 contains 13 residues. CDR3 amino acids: CASSEPGLEELFF. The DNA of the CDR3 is TGTGCCAGCAGTGAGCCTGGGTTGGAGGAGCTGTTTTTT.

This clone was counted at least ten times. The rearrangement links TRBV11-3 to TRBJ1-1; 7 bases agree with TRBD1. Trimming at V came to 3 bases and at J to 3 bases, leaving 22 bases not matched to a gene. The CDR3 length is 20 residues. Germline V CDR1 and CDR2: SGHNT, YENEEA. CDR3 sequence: CASSFAREETGRAFDTEAFF. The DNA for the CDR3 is TGTGCCAGCAGCTTCGCCCGGGAAGAGACAGGGAGGGCGTTCGACACTGAAGCTTTCTTT.

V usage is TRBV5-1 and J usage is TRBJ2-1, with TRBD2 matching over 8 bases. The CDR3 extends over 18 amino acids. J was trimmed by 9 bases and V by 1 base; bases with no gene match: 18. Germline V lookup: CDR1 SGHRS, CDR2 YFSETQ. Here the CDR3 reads CASSLSLGKSGRIAEQFF. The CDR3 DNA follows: TGCGCCAGCAGCTTGAGTTTGGGAAAGAGCGGGAGAATCGCTGAGCAGTTCTTC.

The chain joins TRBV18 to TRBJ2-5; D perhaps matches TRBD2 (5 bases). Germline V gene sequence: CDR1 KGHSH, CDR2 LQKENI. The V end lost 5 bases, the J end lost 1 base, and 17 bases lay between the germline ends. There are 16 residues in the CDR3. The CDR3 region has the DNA TGTGCCAGCTCAACGCGGTCGGAGCGGATCCAAGAGACCCAGTACTTC. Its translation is CASSTRSERIQETQYF.

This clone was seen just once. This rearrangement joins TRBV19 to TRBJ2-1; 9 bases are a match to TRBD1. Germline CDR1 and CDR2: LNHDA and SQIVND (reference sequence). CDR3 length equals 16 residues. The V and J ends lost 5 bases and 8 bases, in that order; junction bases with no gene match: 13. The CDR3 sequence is CASSQQGGDRAYEQFF. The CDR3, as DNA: TGTGCCAGTAGTCAGCAAGGTGGGGACAGGGCGTATGAGCAGTTCTTC.

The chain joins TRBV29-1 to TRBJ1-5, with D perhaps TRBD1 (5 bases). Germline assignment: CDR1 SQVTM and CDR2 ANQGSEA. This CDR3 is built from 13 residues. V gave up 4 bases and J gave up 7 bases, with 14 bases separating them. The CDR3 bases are TGCAGCGTTGCTGGGGGATTTGGCCAGCCCCAGCATTTT. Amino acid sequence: CSVAGGFGQPQHF.

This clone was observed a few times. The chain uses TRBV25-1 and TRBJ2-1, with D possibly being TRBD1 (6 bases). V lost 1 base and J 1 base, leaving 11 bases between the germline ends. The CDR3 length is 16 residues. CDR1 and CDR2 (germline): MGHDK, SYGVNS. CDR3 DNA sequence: TGTGCCAGCAGTGAATTTGGGGGCAGTTCCTACAATGAGCAGTTCTTC. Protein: CASSEFGGSSYNEQFF.

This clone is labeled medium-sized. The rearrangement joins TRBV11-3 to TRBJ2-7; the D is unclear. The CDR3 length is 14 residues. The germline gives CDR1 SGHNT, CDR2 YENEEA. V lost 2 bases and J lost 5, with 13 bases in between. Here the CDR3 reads CASSLPGQRNEQYF. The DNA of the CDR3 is TGTGCCAGCAGCTTACCGGGCCAACGGAACGAGCAGTACTTC.

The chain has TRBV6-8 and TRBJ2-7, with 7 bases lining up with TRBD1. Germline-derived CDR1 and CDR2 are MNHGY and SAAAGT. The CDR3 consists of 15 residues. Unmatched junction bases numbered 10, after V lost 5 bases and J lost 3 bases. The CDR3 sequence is CASSPSGTESYEQYF. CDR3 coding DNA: TGTGCCAGCAGTCCATCCGGGACAGAGAGCTACGAGCAGTACTTC.